This T cell receptor beta chain emerged from a study of T cell repertoires in cytomegalovirus infection. At the level of the study: CMV infection plus the matching HLA type was flagged by public TCR beta signatures.

Study conclusions and caveats: It was HLA-C-restricted CMV-specific TCR beta clonotypes that dominated the response ex vivo. People with CMV and the relevant HLA were identified by cumulative public TCR beta family frequency.

The CDR3 loop spans 15 amino acids. CDR1 and CDR2 (germline): SGHTA, FQGNSA. Trimming removed 2 bases from V and 4 bases from J, with 14 bases in between. Many counts were recorded for this clonotype. No antigen is known for it. TCRdb passed the reads through MiXCR, listing each CDR3 protein once. The sample includes 200,000 to 300,000 distinct CDR3 sequences, approximately 15% of them seen just once. V is TRBV7-2 and J is TRBJ1-2, with a weak D call TRBD1 (5 bases). The receptor's source is a human donor in good health (CMV status not recorded). Some clones in this sample may be carry-over from other donors' samples. The material sequenced was PBMCs. The CDR3 sequence is CASSLSGKALYGYTF. The CDR3 DNA is TGTGCCAGCAGCTTATCAGGGAAAGCACTCTATGGCTACACCTTC.